Below, 20 T cell receptor beta chains from the same sample are listed, as sequenced in a study of T-cell memory formation after mild COVID-19. TCRdb recomputed calls from the 5' RACE reads with MiXCR, one row per CDR3 protein. The sample has under 300,000 distinct CDR3 sequences, roughly 15% seen once. Sequencing was carried out using PBMCs or a T cell subset sorted from them (not recorded which). The receptors were sampled from a man aged 18 to 30 who had mild COVID-19 (a few samples of this study predate the infection). Cell type and time point are not known.

The chain links TRBV4-1 to TRBJ1-3; D is ambiguous. The CDR3 runs to 15 residues. V was cut by 1 base and J by 3 bases, with 10 bases left in between. Germline CDR1 is MGHRA and CDR2 is YSYEKL. The CDR3 DNA reads as TGCGCCAGCAGCCAAGTTCCGGGCTTTGGAAACACCATATATTTT. This codes for CASSQVPGFGNTIYF.

This chain links TRBV5-8 with TRBJ1-2; no reliable D call. CDR3 size: 13 residues. The V gene's germline CDR1 is SGHTS and CDR2 YDEGEE. V was clipped by 1 base and J by 2 bases, with 6 bases between them. The CDR3 DNA reads as TGTGCCAGCAGCTTGTACGAAAACTATGGCTACACCTTC. Its protein product is CASSLYENYGYTF.

This clonotype was counted only a few times. The chain uses TRBV15 and TRBJ2-5; 12 nucleotides match TRBD1. Germline V gene sequence: CDR1 LNHNV, CDR2 YYDKDF (reference sequence). CDR3 length: 16 amino acids. V was clipped by 1 base and J by 3 bases; unmatched bases: 3. The CDR3 here is CATSRGGTGGEETQYF. CDR3 bases: TGTGCCACCAGCAGAGGGGGGACAGGGGGCGAAGAGACCCAGTACTTC.

The chain couples TRBV20-1 to TRBJ1-3; TRBD1 is a possible D gene (6 bases). CDR1 and CDR2 (germline): DFQATT, SNEGSKA (reference sequence). The CDR3 extends over 16 amino acids. The V gene lost 1 base and the J gene lost 2 bases, with 15 bases spanning the gap. The CDR3 DNA is TGCAGTGCTAGAGTTTTGACTTGGGGGCCTGGAAACACCATATATTTT. Protein product: CSARVLTWGPGNTIYF.

In its sample, this clonotype was seen a few times. The rearrangement links TRBV20-1 to TRBJ1-1, with D maybe TRBD1 (6 bases). The CDR3 has 14 residues. Germline loops: CDR1 DFQATT, CDR2 SNEGSKA (reference sequence). The CDR3 DNA follows: TGCAGCCGCCGACCAGGGGCGTACGCCACTGAAGCTTTCTTT. Protein sequence: CSRRPGAYATEAFF.

This clonotype was picked up a small number of times. The gene calls are TRBV11-2 and TRBJ2-3, with 8 nucleotides matching TRBD2. The trim removed 3 bases at V and 7 bases at J, leaving 9 bases unmatched. In germline, CDR1 is SGHAT, CDR2 FQNNGV. CDR3 length: 15 amino acids. CDR3 coding DNA: TGTGCCAGCAGCTTTCTGGCTAGCGGGTCGTATACGCAGTATTTT. Protein product: CASSFLASGSYTQYF.

This clonotype was counted a few times. V and J are TRBV7-9 and TRBJ2-3, with TRBD2 matching 9 bases. J was trimmed by 4 bases and V by 5 bases; bases with no gene match: 10. From germline, CDR1 is SEHNR and CDR2 FQNEAQ (reference sequence). CDR3 length equals 16 residues. Here the CDR3 DNA reads TGTGCCAGCAGCCCCCGTGGGCGGGGGGGCGCAGATACGCAGTATTTT. It specifies CASSPRGRGGADTQYF.

The J gene is TRBJ1-2, the V gene TRBV6-5; no clear D gene. Germline CDR1 is MNHEY and CDR2 is SVGAGI. The CDR3 consists of 14 residues. V was shortened by 5 bases and J by 2 bases, with 12 bases between the two germline ends. CDR3 sequence (DNA): TGTGCCAGCAGTGAAGTCAGAGGGAACTATGGCTACACCTTC. Protein: CASSEVRGNYGYTF.

Only a few counts were recorded for this clonotype. This chain uses TRBV6-2 or TRBV6-3 with TRBJ1-2; a possible D gene is TRBD1 (6 bases). The germline CDR1 and CDR2 sequences are MNHEY and SVGEGT. The CDR3 extends over 15 amino acids. Trimming stripped 6 bases from V and 3 bases from J, with 17 bases between. As DNA, the CDR3 is TGTGCCAGCAGACGTTTGGGGGCCGAACACTATGGCTACACCTTC. As protein: CASRRLGAEHYGYTF.

This rearrangement joins TRBV20-1 to TRBJ2-2, with D perhaps being TRBD1 or TRBD2 (5 bases each). Germline CDR1 is DFQATT and CDR2 is SNEGSKA (reference sequence). Trimming cost V 3 bases and J 4 bases, with 12 bases left between them. The CDR3 contains 14 residues. The CDR3: CSARDLGGTGELFF. DNA for the CDR3: TGCAGTGCTAGGGACCTTGGGGGCACCGGGGAGCTGTTTTTT.

The gene calls are TRBV9 and TRBJ2-5, with TRBD2 as a possible D gene (5 bases). Germline V gene lookup returns CDR1 SGDLS and CDR2 YYNGEE. The ends were cut back, 3 bases at V and 5 bases at J, with 20 bases in the middle. This CDR3 has 16 residues. CDR3 loop: CASSAPQEGWRETQYF. CDR3 nucleotide sequence: TGTGCCAGCAGCGCCCCTCAGGAAGGGTGGAGGGAGACCCAGTACTTC. Using reference TRBV9 and TRBJ2-5 for the parts outside the CDR3, the full variable domain is DSGVTQTPKHLITATGQRVTLRCSPRSGDLSVYWYQQSLDQGLQFLIQYYNGEERAKGNILERFSAQQFPDLHSELNLSSLELGDSALYFCASSAPQEGWRETQYFGPGTRLLVL.

V is TRBV20-1 and J is TRBJ2-7; 7 bases align to TRBD2. Losses at the gene ends were 7 bases for V and 2 bases for J; bases not matched to a gene: 8. Germline V gene sequence: CDR1 DFQATT, CDR2 SNEGSKA (reference sequence). The CDR3 consists of 13 residues. CDR3 loop: CSVRSGATYEQYV. Here the CDR3 DNA reads TGCAGTGTTAGGAGCGGGGCTACCTACGAGCAGTACGTC.

The chain carries TRBV12-3 or TRBV12-4 and TRBJ1-3; D gene ambiguous. Trimming took off 3 bases at V and 2 bases at J, with 14 bases between the two ends. The CDR3 sequence is 16 residues long. The chain's CDR3 is CASSLGNAGTGNTIYF. In nucleotides, the CDR3 is TGTGCCAGCAGTTTGGGTAACGCGGGAACTGGAAACACCATATATTTT.

This clonotype occurred a few times. The J gene is TRBJ2-1, the V gene TRBV10-2; 7 nucleotides line up with TRBD1. The CDR3 loop spans 13 amino acids. The ends lost 8 bases at V and 8 bases at J; junction bases unmatched: 9. Germline values: CDR1 WSHSY, CDR2 SAAADI. Here the CDR3 reads CASADRDDDEQFF. In nucleotides, the CDR3 is TGCGCCAGCGCCGACAGGGACGATGATGAGCAGTTCTTC.

This clonotype was observed many times. The chain carries TRBV4-2 and TRBJ1-3; no clear D gene. Germline values: CDR1 LGHNA, CDR2 YNFKEQ. The V and J ends lost 2 bases and 4 bases respectively, with 9 bases between them. The length of the CDR3 is 14 residues. DNA of the CDR3: TGTGCCAGCAGCCAAAACAGTCTCGGAAACACCATATATTTT. Translated: CASSQNSLGNTIYF.

This clonotype occurred a few times. The V gene is TRBV29-1, the J gene TRBJ2-7; D possibly corresponds to TRBD2 (5 bases). Between the trimmed V and J ends, which lost 7 bases and 0 bases, there was a span of 10 bases. This CDR3 comprises 12 residues. Germline V gene sequence: CDR1 SQVTM, CDR2 ANQGSEA. CDR3 bases: TGCAGCGCAAAAGGGAGCTCCTACGAGCAGTACTTC. Protein: CSAKGSSYEQYF.

V usage is TRBV28 and J usage is TRBJ2-7, with 7 bases that match TRBD1. From germline, CDR1 is MDHEN and CDR2 SYDVKM. The CDR3 totals 16 residues. V shed 5 bases and J 0 bases; nucleotides not matched to a gene: 10. CDR3 bases: TGTGCCAGCAGTGCCCGACAGGGTTCTATCTCCTACGAGCAGTACGTC. Protein: CASSARQGSISYEQYV.

The V and J genes are TRBV23-1 and TRBJ2-7; D unclear. TRBV23-1 is an ORF for which the function is uncertain. V gave up 7 bases and J gave up 3 bases, with 22 bases separating them. The CDR3 is 16 amino acids. The CDR3 DNA is TGCGCCAGCATGTACAAAAGGGCAGGCCTGGTCTACGAGCAGTACGTC. It yields the protein CASMYKRAGLVYEQYV.

V and J are TRBV7-9 and TRBJ2-7; D not resolved. Trimming removed 4 bases from V and 2 bases from J, with 12 bases in between. Germline lookup yields CDR1 SEHNR and CDR2 FQNEAQ (reference sequence). This CDR3 has 14 residues. The CDR3 is CASSYLGLAYEQYF. CDR3 nucleotides: TGTGCCAGCAGCTATCTGGGCCTCGCCTACGAGCAGTACTTC.

The V gene is TRBV10-3, the J gene TRBJ2-6, with 12 bases identical to TRBD1. Germline lookup yields CDR1 ENHRY and CDR2 SYGVKD. The ends lost 6 bases at V and 3 bases at J; junction bases unmatched: 9. This CDR3 is 18 amino acids long. Written as DNA, the CDR3 is TGTGCCATCAGATCCGGGACAGGGGGCTCGAATGGGGCCAACGTCCTGACTTTC. It translates to CAIRSGTGGSNGANVLTF.